This T cell receptor beta chain was obtained from a study of cytomegalovirus exposure and HLA in healthy donors. General study results and limits: A few V segments could not be told apart, such as TRBV6-2 and TRBV6-3, and were left out. There were 150 to 200 TCR beta chains listed as cytomegalovirus-associated. In a later analysis, parvovirus B19, influenza, CMV and Epstein-Barr virus appeared linked to several top co-occurrence clusters.

As regards this clone: No antigen is known for it.

The PCR used 60 Vbeta and 13 Jbeta primers. Libraries were prepared by immunoSEQ multiplex PCR; TCRdb keeps only in-frame clonotypes and omits some of them. The table includes roughly 120,000 clones, about 80% detected once. V lost 2 bases and J lost 4, with 8 bases in between. Per the germline V gene, CDR1 is KGHSH and CDR2 is LQKENI. CDR3 length: 13 residues. This receptor was taken from a woman aged 18-29 years in good health and CMV-seronegative. The genes are TRBV18 and TRBJ2-5; D is possibly TRBD2 (5 bases). The sample was PBMCs. The CDR3 bases are TGTGCCAGCTCACCAATGGGGAGAGAGACCCAGTACTTC. It translates to CASSPMGRETQYF.